The source of this T cell receptor beta chain is a study of T cell clonotyping in hematopoietic cell transplantation. Broader study findings: CD4 and CD8 repertoire contributions could not be separated without sorting. Pathologically expanded recipient clonotypes increased progressively from day 30 to day 180 as diversity fell. At the given depth, recipient repertoires were over 95% de novo clonotypes.

Details on this clone: What it binds is not known.

CDR3 length: 15 amino acids. The germline V gene has CDR1 MGHRA and CDR2 YSYEKL. V lost 1 base and J lost 2, with 10 bases in between. Produced via immunoSEQ multiplex PCR; TCRdb's table is partial and in-frame only. The table records about 44,000 clones, roughly 94% of them present only once. The chain employs TRBV4-1 and TRBJ2-3; perhaps TRBD2 as D (7 bases). The TCR sequence derives from a woman aged 50 to 65 in good health. Some clones in this sample may be carry-over from other donors' samples. The material sequenced was peripheral blood mononuclear cells. Written as DNA, the CDR3 is TGCGCCAGCAGCCAAGGTGGGGGGGCCACAGATACGCAGTATTTT. Its translation: CASSQGGGATDTQYF.